This TCR beta chain comes out of a study of cytomegalovirus exposure and HLA in healthy donors. Whole-study findings and limits: At a 0.05 false discovery rate, a later analysis found over 15,000 TCR beta sequences to be associated with HLA alleles.

To note about this clone: Its antigen is unknown.

PCR employed 60 Vbeta and 13 Jbeta primers. The table came from immunoSEQ multiplex PCR; TCRdb's copy has only in-frame clones and leaves some out. The sample lists around 190,000 clones; around 88% were seen once. Sequencing input: PBMCs. The origin of this receptor is a woman in her 30s in good health and CMV-seronegative.

CDR3 protein: CASSISANTGELFF. DNA for the CDR3: TGTGCCAGCAGTATCTCCGCGAACACCGGGGAGCTGTTTTTT. V is TRBV27 and J is TRBJ2-2, with unresolved D. The CDR3 consists of 14 residues. Germline V gene data show CDR1 as MNHEY and CDR2 as SMNVEV (reference sequence). V gave up 5 bases and J gave up 0 bases, with 7 bases separating them.